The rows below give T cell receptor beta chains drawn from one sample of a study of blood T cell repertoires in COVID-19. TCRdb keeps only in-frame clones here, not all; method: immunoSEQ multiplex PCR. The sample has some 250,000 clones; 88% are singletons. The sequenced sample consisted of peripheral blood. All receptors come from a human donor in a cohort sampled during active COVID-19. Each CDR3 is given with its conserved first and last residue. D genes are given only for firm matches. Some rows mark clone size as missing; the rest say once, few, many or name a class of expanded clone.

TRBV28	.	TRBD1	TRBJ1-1	TGTGCCAGCAGTCCGCCGACAGGGGAGATCAACACTGAAGCTTTCTTT	CASSPPTGEINTEAFF
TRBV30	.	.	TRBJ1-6	TGTGCCTGGGTTCGGGGGGAAGATTCACCCCTCCACTTT	CAWVRGEDSPLHF
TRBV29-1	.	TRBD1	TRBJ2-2	TGCAGCGTCCTCGACAGGGAAGGCACCGGGGAGCTGTTTTTT	CSVLDREGTGELFF
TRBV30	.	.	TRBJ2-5	TGTGCCTGGGGGACTTCGACCCAGACCCAGTACTTC	CAWGTSTQTQYF
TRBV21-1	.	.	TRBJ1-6	TGTGCCAGCAGCCTCCCGGAGGGACGGTCACCCCTCCACTTT	CASSLPEGRSPLHF
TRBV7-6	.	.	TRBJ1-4	TGTGCCAGCAGCCCCCCCCGGGATGTCGGCGCAACTAATGAAAAACTGTTTTTT	CASSPPRDVGATNEKLFF
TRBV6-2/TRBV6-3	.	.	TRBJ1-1	TGTGCCAGCAGTTACTCTACACTTGTTGGCAGGGAAGGTGGGACTGAAGCTTTCTTT	CASSYSTLVGREGGTEAFF
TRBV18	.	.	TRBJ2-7	TGTGCCAGCTCACCAGGGCGGGTAAGCTCCTACGAGCAGTACTTC	CASSPGRVSSYEQYF
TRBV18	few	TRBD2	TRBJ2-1	TGTGCCAGCTCAGTACTAGCGGGAGAGTTGGCTACCTACAATGAGCAGTTCTTC	CASSVLAGELATYNEQFF
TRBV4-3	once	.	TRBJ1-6	TGCGCCAGCAGCCAAAGGACAGCCTATAATTCACCCCTCCACTTT	CASSQRTAYNSPLHF
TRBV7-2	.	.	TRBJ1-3	TGTGCCAGCAGCTTAACAGTAACTGGAAACACCATATATTTT	CASSLTVTGNTIYF
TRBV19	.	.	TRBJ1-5	TGTGCCAGTAGTATCCCTGGGAGGGCTTATAGCAATCAGCCCCAGCATTTT	CASSIPGRAYSNQPQHF
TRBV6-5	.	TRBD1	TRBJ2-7	TGTGCCAGCAGTACAGACAGGGTACCCTACGAGCAGTACTTC	CASSTDRVPYEQYF
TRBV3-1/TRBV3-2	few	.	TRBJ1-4	TGTGCCAGCCGGGTTTTGGGGGCAGGCGAAAAACTGTTTTTT	CASRVLGAGEKLFF
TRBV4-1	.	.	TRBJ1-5	TGCGCCAGCAGCCCAATAGAGGGGGTATCTCAGCCCCAGCATTTT	CASSPIEGVSQPQHF
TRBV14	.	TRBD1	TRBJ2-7	TGTGCCAGCAGAGTTACAGGGGCACCCTACGAGCAGTACTTC	CASRVTGAPYEQYF
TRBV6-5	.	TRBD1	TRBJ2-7	TGTGCCAGCTCCCTTGGGACAGCCTACGAGCAGTACTTC	CASSLGTAYEQYF
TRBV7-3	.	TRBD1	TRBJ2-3	TGTGCCAGCAGCTTGGGCAGGGGGCCGGGAGATACGCAGTATTTT	CASSLGRGPGDTQYF
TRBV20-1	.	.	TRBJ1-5	TGCAGTGCTAACAGGGAGAAGCCCCAGCATTTT	CSANREKPQHF
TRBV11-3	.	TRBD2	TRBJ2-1	TGTGCCAGCAGCGGGACTAGCGGGGGCTACAATGAGCAGTTCTTC	CASSGTSGGYNEQFF
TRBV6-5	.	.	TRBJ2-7	TGTGCCACAACCAGGGTTAGCTCCTACGAGCAGTACTTC	CATTRVSSYEQYF
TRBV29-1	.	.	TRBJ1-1	TGCAGCGTTGAAGAAACAGGGAAGAATGCTTTCTTT	CSVEETGKNAFF
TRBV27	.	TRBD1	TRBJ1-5	TGTGCCAGCAGTTTATCAGCGCCCGGGACAGGTTTATCTGCCCAGCATTTT	CASSLSAPGTGLSAQHF
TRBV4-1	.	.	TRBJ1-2	TGCGCCAGCAGCCAAGTGGGGGGTAGGGGCAGCTTCACCTTC	CASSQVGGRGSFTF
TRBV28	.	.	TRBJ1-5	TGTGCCAGCAGCTTATTACACGGGGGGGGCCTTAGCAATCAGCCCCAGCATTTT	CASSLLHGGGLSNQPQHF
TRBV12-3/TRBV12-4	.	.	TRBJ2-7	TGTGCCAGCAGTTTGGGGGGAAGGGTCGAGCAGTACTTC	CASSLGGRVEQYF
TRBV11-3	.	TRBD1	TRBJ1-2	TGTGCCAGCAGCATCCGGGACAGGGAAGACGGCTACACCTTC	CASSIRDREDGYTF
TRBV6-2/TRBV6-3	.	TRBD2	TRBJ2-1	TGTGCCAGCAGTCGTAGCGGGAGAAATGAGCAGTTCTTC	CASSRSGRNEQFF
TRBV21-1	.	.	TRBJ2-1	TGTGCCAGCAGCAAAAATTGTATGCAGGGTTTATCTCCCCAGCAGTTCTTC	CASSKNCMQGLSPQQFF
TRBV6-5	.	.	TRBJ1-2	TGTGCCAGCAGTTACGGGGCAGGGGATGGCTACACCTTC	CASSYGAGDGYTF
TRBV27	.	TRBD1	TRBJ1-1	TGTGCCAGCAGTCCCGCCAGGGGGGACACTGAAGCTTTCTTT	CASSPARGDTEAFF
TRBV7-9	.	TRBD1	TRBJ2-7	TGTGCCAGCAGCTTCCGACAGGGCCGAGACGCGCAGTACTTC	CASSFRQGRDAQYF
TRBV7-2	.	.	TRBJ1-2	TGTGCCAGCAGCTCATGGAGGGACTATGGCTACACCTTC	CASSSWRDYGYTF
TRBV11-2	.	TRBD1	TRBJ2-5	TGTGCCAGCAGCTTTGGGGACAGGGGGCAAGAGACCCAGTACTTC	CASSFGDRGQETQYF
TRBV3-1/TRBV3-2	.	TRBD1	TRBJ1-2	TGTGCCAGCAGCCCGGGACAGTGGGGCCTTAACTATGGCTACACCTTC	CASSPGQWGLNYGYTF
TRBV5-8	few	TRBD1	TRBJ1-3	TGTGCCAGCAGCAAACAGGGGGCAGGAGGAAACACCATATATTTT	CASSKQGAGGNTIYF
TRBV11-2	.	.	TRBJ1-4	TGTGCCAGCAGCTTACCCTTATACCCTACAGGGTATAATGAAAAACTGTTTTTT	CASSLPLYPTGYNEKLFF
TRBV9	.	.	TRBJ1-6	TGTGCCAGCAGCGTAGGAACACGGGGGTCTTTATCACCCCTCCACTTT	CASSVGTRGSLSPLHF
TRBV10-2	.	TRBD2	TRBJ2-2	TGCGCCAGCAGGGCCGGACTAGCGGGGGGGAACACCGGGGAGCTGTTTTTT	CASRAGLAGGNTGELFF
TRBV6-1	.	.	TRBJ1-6	TGTGCCAGCAGTGAAGTCGATAATTCACCCCTCCACTTT	CASSEVDNSPLHF
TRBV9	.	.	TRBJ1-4	TGTGCCAGCAGCGCCGGGGGGGCCGTTAATGAAAAACTGTTTTTT	CASSAGGAVNEKLFF
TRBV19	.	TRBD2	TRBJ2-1	TGTGCCAGTGGGGAGCGGGAGGGCCGTATGGGCAATGAGCAGTTCTTC	CASGEREGRMGNEQFF
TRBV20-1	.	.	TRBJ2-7	TGCAGTGCTAGCGTTTCCTACGAGCAGTACTTC	CSASVSYEQYF
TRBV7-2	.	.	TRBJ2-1	TGTGCCAGCAGCTCAAAGACTAGTTACGGCTACAATGAGCAGTTCTTC	CASSSKTSYGYNEQFF
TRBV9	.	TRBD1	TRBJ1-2	TGTGCCAGCAGCGAGGAAGGACAGGGCGATGGCTACACCTTC	CASSEEGQGDGYTF
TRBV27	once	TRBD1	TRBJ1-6	TGTGCCAGCAGTCACAGGGGATTCAATTCACCCCTCCACTTT	CASSHRGFNSPLHF
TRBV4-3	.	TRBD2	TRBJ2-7	TGCGCCAGCAGCCAAGATGGGGCTAGCGGGAGTGCCGAGCAGTACTTC	CASSQDGASGSAEQYF
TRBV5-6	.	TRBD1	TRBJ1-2	TGTGCCAGCGGTAACCAGGGGGCTAACTATGGCTACACCTTC	CASGNQGANYGYTF
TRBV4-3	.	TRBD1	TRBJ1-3	TGCGCCAGCAGCCAATCCTCAGGGGGTTCCTCTGGAAACACCATATATTTT	CASSQSSGGSSGNTIYF
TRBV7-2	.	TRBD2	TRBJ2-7	TGTGCCACCGGGGCTAGCGGTACCTACGAGCAGTACTTC	CATGASGTYEQYF
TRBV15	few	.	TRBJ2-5	TGTGCCACCAGCGGGCAGGGGGGAGAGACCCAGTACTTC	CATSGQGGETQYF
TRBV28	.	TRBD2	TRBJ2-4	TGTGCCAACTCTATAGCGGGAGGGAACATTCAGTACTTC	CANSIAGGNIQYF